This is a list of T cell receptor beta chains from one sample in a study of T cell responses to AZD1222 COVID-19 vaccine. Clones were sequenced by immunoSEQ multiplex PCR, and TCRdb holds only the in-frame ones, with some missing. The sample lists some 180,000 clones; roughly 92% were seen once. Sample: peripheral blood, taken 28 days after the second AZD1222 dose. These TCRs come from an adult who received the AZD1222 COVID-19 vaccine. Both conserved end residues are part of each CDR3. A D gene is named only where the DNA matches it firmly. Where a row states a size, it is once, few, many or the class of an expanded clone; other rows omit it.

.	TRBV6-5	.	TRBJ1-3	CASRSFGNTIYF	TGTGCCAGCAGGTCGTTTGGAAACACCATATATTTT
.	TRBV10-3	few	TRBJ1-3	CAISGGTGNTIYF	TGTGCCATCAGTGGGGGGACCGGAAACACCATATATTTT
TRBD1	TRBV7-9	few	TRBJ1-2	CASSLVTGPSYYGYTF	TGTGCCAGCAGCTTAGTGACAGGGCCCTCTTACTATGGCTACACCTTC
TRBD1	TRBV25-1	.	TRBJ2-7	CASRGNTGGFYEQYF	TGTGCCAGCAGAGGAAATACAGGGGGCTTCTACGAGCAGTACTTC
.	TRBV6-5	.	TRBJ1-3	CASSYSTGRGNTIYF	TGTGCCAGCAGTTACTCAACGGGGCGAGGAAACACCATATATTTT
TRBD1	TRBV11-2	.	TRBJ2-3	CASSLGTGEVDTQYF	TGTGCCAGCAGCTTAGGGACAGGGGAGGTAGATACGCAGTATTTT
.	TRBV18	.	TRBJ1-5	CASSHEGHRNQPQHF	TGTGCCAGCTCTCACGAGGGTCACCGCAATCAGCCCCAGCATTTT
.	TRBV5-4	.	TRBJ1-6	CASSLRQGYNSPLHF	TGTGCCAGCAGCTTACGGCAGGGCTATAATTCACCCCTCCACTTT
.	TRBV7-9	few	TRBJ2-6	CASSLGAGANVLTF	TGTGCCAGCAGCTTAGGGGCTGGGGCCAACGTCCTGACTTTC
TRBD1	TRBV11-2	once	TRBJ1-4	CASSLSQGVLEKLFF	TGTGCCAGCAGCTTATCACAGGGGGTGTTAGAAAAACTGTTTTTT
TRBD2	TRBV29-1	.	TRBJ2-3	CSVTTSGRADTQYF	TGCAGCGTCACGACTAGCGGGAGGGCAGATACGCAGTATTTT
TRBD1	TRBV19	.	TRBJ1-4	CASSDRVNEKLFF	TGTGCCAGCTCGGACAGGGTGAATGAAAAACTGTTTTTT
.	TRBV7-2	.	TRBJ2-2	CASSLVGGTGELFF	TGTGCCAGCAGCTTAGTCGGCGGCACCGGGGAGCTGTTTTTT
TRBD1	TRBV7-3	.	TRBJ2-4	CASSLSGDRVNIQYF	TGTGCCAGCAGCTTAAGTGGCGACAGGGTGAACATTCAGTACTTC
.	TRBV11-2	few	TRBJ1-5	CASSLEGRGQPQHF	TGTGCCAGCAGCTTAGAGGGGCGGGGGCAGCCCCAGCATTTT
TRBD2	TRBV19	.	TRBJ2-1	CASSITLAGGEQFF	TGTGCCAGTAGTATTACCCTAGCGGGAGGTGAGCAGTTCTTC